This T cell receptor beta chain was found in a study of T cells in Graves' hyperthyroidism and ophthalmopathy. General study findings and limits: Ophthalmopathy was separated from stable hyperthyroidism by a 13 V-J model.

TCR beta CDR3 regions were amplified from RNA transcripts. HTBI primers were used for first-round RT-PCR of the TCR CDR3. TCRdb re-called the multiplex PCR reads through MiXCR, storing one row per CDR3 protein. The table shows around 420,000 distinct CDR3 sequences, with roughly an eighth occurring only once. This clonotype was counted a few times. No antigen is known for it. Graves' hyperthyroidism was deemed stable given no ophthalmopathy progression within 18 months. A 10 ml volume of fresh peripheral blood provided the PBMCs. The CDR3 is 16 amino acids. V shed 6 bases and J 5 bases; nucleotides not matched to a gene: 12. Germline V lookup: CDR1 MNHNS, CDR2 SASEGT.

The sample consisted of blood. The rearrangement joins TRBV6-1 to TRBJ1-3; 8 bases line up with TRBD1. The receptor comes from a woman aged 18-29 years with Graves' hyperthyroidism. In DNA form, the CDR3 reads TGTGCCAGCAGCTCCCCCGGACAGGGTGATAGAAACACCATATATTTT. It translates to CASSSPGQGDRNTIYF.